The sequence of this T cell receptor (beta chain) was determined in a study of human thymus T cells. Some clones are missing from TCRdb's copy, which holds only in-frame ones; the method was immunoSEQ multiplex PCR. Among about 60,000 clones listed, 94% were seen once. Points on this clone: Its antigen is unidentified.

Donors consisted of healthy Finnish infants (having corrective surgery for congenital heart defects). Half of the eight donors gave roughly 0.45-1 mL blood during surgery. Overall study findings and caveats: Gene usage (both V and J) appeared biased in thymic and blood repertoires.

Trimming shortened V by 5 bases and J by 0 bases, and 13 bases separated the two germline ends. The CDR3 consists of 14 residues. The germline V gene has CDR1 GTSNPN and CDR2 SVGIG (reference sequence). This receptor was obtained from a boy less than two years old with a congenital heart defect but otherwise immunologically healthy. What was sequenced was blood. The chain couples TRBV30 to TRBJ1-2; D is undetermined. The DNA for the CDR3 is TGTGCCTGGGACCCCCCGGGAGCTAACTATGGCTACACCTTC. It codes for CAWDPPGANYGYTF.